This T cell receptor beta chain was captured by sequencing in a study of blood T cells in healthy people across ages. A J-beta primer mix and a sample-barcoded 5' primer were used in a second PCR of roughly 6 to 11 cycles. Tags on each cDNA molecule came from a template-switch adaptor with 12 random nucleotides. TCRdb re-called the 5' RACE reads with MiXCR, one entry per CDR3 protein. Of over 600,000 distinct CDR3 sequences listed, around 21% are singletons. This clonotype has just a few counts. This CDR3 comprises 15 residues. V lost 5 bases and J lost 2; bases outside the gene matches: 8. Germline V gene data show CDR1 as MDHEN and CDR2 as SYDVKM.

Sequencing was carried out using blood. The source is a man aged 65 to 85 in good health. The chain combines TRBV28 with TRBJ1-2; TRBD1 agrees at 7 bases. CDR3 DNA: TGTGCCAGCAGTACCCCGGACAGGTTCAACTATGGCTACACCTTC. Residues: CASSTPDRFNYGYTF.